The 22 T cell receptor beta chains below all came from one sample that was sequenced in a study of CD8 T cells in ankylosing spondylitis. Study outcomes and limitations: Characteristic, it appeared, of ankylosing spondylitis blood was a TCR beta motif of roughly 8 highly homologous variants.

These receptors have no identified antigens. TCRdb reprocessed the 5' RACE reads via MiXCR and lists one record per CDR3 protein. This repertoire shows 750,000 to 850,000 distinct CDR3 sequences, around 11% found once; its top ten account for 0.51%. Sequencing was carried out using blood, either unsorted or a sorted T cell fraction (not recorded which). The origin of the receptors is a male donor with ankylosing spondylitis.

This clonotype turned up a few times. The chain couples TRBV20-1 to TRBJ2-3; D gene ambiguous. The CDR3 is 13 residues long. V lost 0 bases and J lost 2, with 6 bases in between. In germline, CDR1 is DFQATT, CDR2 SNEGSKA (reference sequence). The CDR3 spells CSARDPDTDTQYF. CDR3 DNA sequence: TGCAGTGCTAGAGACCCCGACACAGATACGCAGTATTTT.

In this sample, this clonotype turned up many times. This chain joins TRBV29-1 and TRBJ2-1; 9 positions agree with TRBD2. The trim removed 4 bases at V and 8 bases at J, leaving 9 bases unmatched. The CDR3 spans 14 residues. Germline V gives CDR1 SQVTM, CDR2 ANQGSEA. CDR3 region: CSVAAGGMYDEQFF. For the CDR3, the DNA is TGCAGCGTTGCAGCGGGAGGAATGTACGATGAGCAGTTCTTC.

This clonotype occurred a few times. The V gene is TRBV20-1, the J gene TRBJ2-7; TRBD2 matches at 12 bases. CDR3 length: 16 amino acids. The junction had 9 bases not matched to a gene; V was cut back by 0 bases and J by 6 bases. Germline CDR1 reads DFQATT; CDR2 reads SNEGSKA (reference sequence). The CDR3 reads CSARDRRLAGESEQYF. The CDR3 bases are TGCAGTGCTAGAGATCGACGACTAGCGGGAGAATCCGAGCAGTACTTC.

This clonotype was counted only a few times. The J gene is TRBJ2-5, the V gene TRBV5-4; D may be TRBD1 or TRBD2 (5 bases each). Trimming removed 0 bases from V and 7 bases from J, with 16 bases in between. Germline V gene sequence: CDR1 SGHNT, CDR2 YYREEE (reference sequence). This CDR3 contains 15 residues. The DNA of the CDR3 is TGTGCCAGCAGCTTGGCTTACTTGGGGGTGGGGACCCAGTACTTC. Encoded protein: CASSLAYLGVGTQYF.

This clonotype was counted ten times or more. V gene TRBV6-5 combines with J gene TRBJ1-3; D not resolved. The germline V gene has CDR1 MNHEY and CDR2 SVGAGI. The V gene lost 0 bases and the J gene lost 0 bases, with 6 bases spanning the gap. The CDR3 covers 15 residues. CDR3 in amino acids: CASSYSSDSGNTIYF. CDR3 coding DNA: TGTGCCAGCAGTTACTCGAGCGACTCTGGAAACACCATATATTTT.

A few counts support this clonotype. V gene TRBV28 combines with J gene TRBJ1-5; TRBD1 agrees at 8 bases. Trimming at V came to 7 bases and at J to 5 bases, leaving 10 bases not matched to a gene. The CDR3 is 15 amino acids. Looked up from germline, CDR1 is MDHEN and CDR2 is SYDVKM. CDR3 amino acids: CASTPNGQGDQPQHF. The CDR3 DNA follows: TGTGCCAGCACCCCTAACGGACAGGGAGATCAGCCCCAGCATTTT.

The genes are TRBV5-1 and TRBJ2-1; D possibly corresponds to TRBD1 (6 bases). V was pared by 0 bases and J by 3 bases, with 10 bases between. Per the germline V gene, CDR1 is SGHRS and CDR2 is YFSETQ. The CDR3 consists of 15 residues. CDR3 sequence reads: CASSLEEGVYNEQFF. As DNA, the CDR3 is TGCGCCAGCAGCTTGGAAGAGGGGGTCTACAATGAGCAGTTCTTC.

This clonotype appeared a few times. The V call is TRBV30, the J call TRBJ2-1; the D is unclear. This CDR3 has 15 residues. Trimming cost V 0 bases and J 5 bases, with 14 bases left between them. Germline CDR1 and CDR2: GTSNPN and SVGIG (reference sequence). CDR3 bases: TGTGCCTGGAGTGTACCATTGGAACTAAACAATGAGCAGTTCTTC. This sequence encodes CAWSVPLELNNEQFF. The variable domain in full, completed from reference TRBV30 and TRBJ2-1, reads SQTIHQWPATLVQPVGSPLSLECTVEGTSNPNLYWYRQAAGRGLQLLFYSVGIGQISSEVPQNLSASRPQDRQFILSSKKLLLSDSGFYLCAWSVPLELNNEQFFGPGTRLTVL.

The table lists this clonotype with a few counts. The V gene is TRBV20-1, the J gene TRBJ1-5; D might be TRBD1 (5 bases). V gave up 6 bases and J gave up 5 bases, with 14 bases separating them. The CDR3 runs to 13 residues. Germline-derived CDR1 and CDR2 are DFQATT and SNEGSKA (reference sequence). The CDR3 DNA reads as TGCAGTGCATCCCGGGACGCCGATCAGCCCCAGCATTTT. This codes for CSASRDADQPQHF.

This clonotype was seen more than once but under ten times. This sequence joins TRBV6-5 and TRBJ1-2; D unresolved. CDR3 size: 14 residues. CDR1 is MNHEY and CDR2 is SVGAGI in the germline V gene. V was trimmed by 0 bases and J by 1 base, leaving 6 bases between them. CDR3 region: CASSYSSFNYGYTF. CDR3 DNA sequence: TGTGCCAGCAGTTACTCGAGCTTTAACTATGGCTACACCTTC.

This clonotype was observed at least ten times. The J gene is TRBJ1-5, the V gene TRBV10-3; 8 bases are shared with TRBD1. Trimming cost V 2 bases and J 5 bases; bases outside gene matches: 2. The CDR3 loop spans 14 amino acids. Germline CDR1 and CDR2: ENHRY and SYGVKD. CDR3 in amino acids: CAISEDRGDQPQHF. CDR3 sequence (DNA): TGTGCCATCAGTGAGGACAGGGGAGATCAGCCCCAGCATTTT.

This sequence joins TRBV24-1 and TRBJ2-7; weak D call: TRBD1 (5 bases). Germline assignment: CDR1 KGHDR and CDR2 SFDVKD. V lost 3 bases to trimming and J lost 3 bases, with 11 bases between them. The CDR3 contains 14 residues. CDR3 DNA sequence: TGTGCCACCAGTGATAGGGGCAACCGCTACGAGCAGTACTTC. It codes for CATSDRGNRYEQYF.

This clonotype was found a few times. The CDR3 DNA sequence: TGTGCCAGCAGTTATGGGACAGGAGAGGCTGGGGCCAACGTCCTGACTTTC. It translates to CASSYGTGEAGANVLTF. The chain uses TRBV6-5 and TRBJ2-6, with 8 positions matching TRBD1. Trimming took 3 bases from V and 2 from J; bases not matched to a gene: 6. The germline V gene has CDR1 MNHEY and CDR2 SVGAGI. The CDR3 consists of 17 residues.

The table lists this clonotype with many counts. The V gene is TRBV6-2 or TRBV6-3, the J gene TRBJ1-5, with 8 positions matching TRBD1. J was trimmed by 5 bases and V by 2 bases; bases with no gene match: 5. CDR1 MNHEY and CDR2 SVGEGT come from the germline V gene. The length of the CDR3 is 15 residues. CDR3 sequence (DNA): TGTGCCAGCAGTTACGGACAGGGCCGGTATCAGCCCCAGCATTTT. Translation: CASSYGQGRYQPQHF.

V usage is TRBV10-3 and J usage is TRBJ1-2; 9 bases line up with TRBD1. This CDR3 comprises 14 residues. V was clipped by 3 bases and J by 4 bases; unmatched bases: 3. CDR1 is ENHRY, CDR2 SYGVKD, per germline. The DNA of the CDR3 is TGTGCCATCAGTGATAGGACAGGGGTCTATGGCTACACCTTC. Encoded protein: CAISDRTGVYGYTF.

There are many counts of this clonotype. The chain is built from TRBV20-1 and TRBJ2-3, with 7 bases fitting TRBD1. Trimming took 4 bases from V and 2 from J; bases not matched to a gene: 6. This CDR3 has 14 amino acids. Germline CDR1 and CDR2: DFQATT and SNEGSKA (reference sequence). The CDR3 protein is CSATLQGLTDTQYF. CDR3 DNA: TGCAGTGCTACCCTACAGGGGCTCACAGATACGCAGTATTTT.

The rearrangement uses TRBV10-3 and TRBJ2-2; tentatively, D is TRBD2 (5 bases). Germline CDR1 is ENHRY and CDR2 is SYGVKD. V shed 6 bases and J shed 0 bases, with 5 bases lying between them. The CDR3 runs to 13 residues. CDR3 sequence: CAIRGANTGELFF. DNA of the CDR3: TGTGCCATCAGGGGAGCGAACACCGGGGAGCTGTTTTTT.

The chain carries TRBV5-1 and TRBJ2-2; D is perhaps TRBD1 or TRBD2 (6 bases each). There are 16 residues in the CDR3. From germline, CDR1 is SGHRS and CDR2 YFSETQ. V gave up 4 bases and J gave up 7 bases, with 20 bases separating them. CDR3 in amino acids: CASSLTLQGGVGELFF. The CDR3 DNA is TGCGCCAGCAGCCTGACGTTACAGGGAGGAGTCGGGGAGCTGTTTTTT.

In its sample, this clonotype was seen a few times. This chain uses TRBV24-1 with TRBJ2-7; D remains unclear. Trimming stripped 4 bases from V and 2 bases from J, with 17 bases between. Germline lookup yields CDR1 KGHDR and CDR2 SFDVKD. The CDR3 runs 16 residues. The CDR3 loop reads CATSDSRHPSPYEQYF. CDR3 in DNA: TGTGCCACCAGTGACTCCCGACATCCGTCCCCCTACGAGCAGTACTTC.

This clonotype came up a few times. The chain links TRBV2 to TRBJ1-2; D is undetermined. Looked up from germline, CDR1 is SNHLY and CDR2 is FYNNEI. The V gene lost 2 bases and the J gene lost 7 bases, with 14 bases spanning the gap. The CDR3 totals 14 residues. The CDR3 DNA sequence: TGTGCCAGCAGTGAATGGGGTCGAAGGGCTGGCTACACCTTC. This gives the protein CASSEWGRRAGYTF.

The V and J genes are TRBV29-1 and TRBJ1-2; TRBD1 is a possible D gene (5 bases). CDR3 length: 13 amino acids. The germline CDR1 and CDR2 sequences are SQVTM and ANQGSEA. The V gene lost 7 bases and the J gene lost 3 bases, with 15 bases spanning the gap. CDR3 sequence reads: CSAASQGDYGYTF. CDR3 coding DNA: TGCAGCGCTGCCTCGCAGGGCGACTATGGCTACACCTTC.

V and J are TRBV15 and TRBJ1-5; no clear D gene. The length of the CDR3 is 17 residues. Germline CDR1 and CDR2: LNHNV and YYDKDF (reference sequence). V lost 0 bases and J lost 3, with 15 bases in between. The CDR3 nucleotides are TGTGCCACCAGCAGAGACCCTTCCGGGCGGGACAATCAGCCCCAGCATTTT. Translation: CATSRDPSGRDNQPQHF.